This is a list of T cell receptor beta chains from one sample in a study of CD8 T cells in Susac syndrome. MiXCR was run by TCRdb on the immunoSEQ multiplex PCR reads, yielding one entry per CDR3 protein. The table lists 100,000 to 150,000 distinct CDR3 sequences, more than 90% of them singletons. The sequencing input was CD8+ T cells from PBMCs. Every receptor here comes from a human donor with Susac syndrome. CDR3s include the opening cysteine and the closing phenylalanine or tryptophan.

CASSLNWETQYF TRBJ2-5 TRBV12-3/TRBV12-4
CASSQDRGGSYEQYF TRBJ2-7 TRBV4-3
CASSVVGGVAGELFF TRBJ2-2 TRBV9
CASSLQGGTEAFF TRBJ1-1 TRBV12-3/TRBV12-4
CASSPNRDRGIIHTEAFF TRBJ1-1 TRBV27
CAWGTEDSPLHF TRBJ1-6 TRBV30
CAWSEDSMFF TRBJ2-1 TRBV30
CSAPTSGGPYEQYF TRBJ2-7 TRBV20-1
CASSVTPSYEQYF TRBJ2-7 TRBV27
CASSFYLNEQFF TRBJ2-1 TRBV11-2
CASSLRGKNTEAFF TRBJ1-1 TRBV27